The 15 T cell receptor beta chains below were found in one sample sequenced in a study of T cells in Graves' hyperthyroidism and ophthalmopathy. TCR beta CDR3 region amplification was performed from RNA transcripts. The TCR CDR3 was amplified in a first-round RT-PCR using the HTBI primer set. MiXCR was run by TCRdb on the multiplex PCR reads, yielding one entry per CDR3 protein. Of hundreds of thousands of distinct CDR3 sequences listed, roughly 40% are singletons. The material sequenced was blood. The receptor set was obtained from a young man with Graves' hyperthyroidism.

This chain links TRBV7-2 with TRBJ2-7; D is possibly TRBD1 or TRBD2 (6 bases each). CDR3 size: 14 residues. Trimming took off 4 bases at V and 2 bases at J, with 12 bases between the two ends. Germline V gene lookup returns CDR1 SGHTA and CDR2 FQGNSA. CDR3 nucleotide sequence: TGTGCCAGCAGCTCCCTAGGGGGGCCCTACGAGCAGTACTTC. This sequence encodes CASSSLGGPYEQYF.

This clonotype has at least ten counts. V is TRBV5-6 and J is TRBJ1-6, with a possible D match to TRBD1 (6 bases). The CDR3 is 15 residues long. Trimming shortened V by 4 bases and J by 6 bases, and 14 bases separated the two germline ends. Germline values: CDR1 SGHDT, CDR2 YYEEEE. The CDR3 DNA follows: TGTGCCAGCAGCCTTAATGACAGGCGTAATTCACCCCTCCACTTT. Amino acid sequence: CASSLNDRRNSPLHF.

About this clonotype: The conserved phenylalanine or tryptophan is not found at the CDR3 terminus, so this likely reflects a read error. The limits of the CDR3 on the DNA are not certain, so only TCRdb's listed CDR3 is given. The chain uses TRBV20-1 and TRBJ2-3; TRBD2 is taken as the D call from the table, unchecked against the DNA. CDR1 and CDR2 (germline): DFQATT, SNEGSKA (reference sequence). The CDR3 contains 12 residues when both ends are counted. The CDR3 reads CSGEGRTDTQLY.

This clonotype turned up a few times. The chain has TRBV4-3 and TRBJ1-5; D is ambiguous. The V gene lost 8 bases and the J gene lost 0 bases, with 11 bases spanning the gap. CDR1 is LGHNA, CDR2 YSLEER, per germline. This CDR3 is 14 amino acids long. Here the CDR3 reads CASAVSYSNQPQHF. In DNA, the CDR3 is TGCGCCAGCGCGGTGAGTTATAGCAATCAGCCCCAGCATTTT.

This chain links TRBV10-3 with TRBJ1-1; D might be TRBD1 (5 bases). V was trimmed by 4 bases and J by 1 base, leaving 10 bases between them. The CDR3 spans 14 residues. Germline CDR1 is ENHRY and CDR2 is SYGVKD. CDR3 loop: CAISGQGGNTEAFF. The CDR3, as DNA: TGTGCCATCAGTGGCCAGGGAGGGAACACTGAAGCTTTCTTT.

Turning to this clonotype: Being one base from a much bigger clone, this may be a read error. The chain links TRBV10-3 to TRBJ1-5, with unresolved D. V lost 3 bases and J 5 bases, leaving 14 bases between the germline ends. Germline V gene sequence: CDR1 ENHRY, CDR2 SYGVKD. CDR3 length equals 15 residues. The CDR3 nucleotides are TGTGCCATCAGTGAATATAGGGCGCTTGATCAGCCCCAGCATTTT. Translating gives CAISEYRALDQPQHF.

About this clonotype itself: A junction boundary mismatches the germline segment, possibly from a read error. The genes are TRBV11-1 and TRBJ1-1, with 11 positions matching TRBD1. Germline values: CDR1 SGHAT, CDR2 FQDESV (reference sequence). The CDR3 totals 13 residues. The CDR3 loop is CVSAGTGGTEAFF. In nucleotides, the CDR3 is TGTGTCAGCGCCGGGACAGGGGGCACTGAAGCTTTCTTT.

In its sample, this clonotype was seen many times. The chain recombines TRBV7-8 with TRBJ1-5; D gene uncertain. Trimming took 5 bases from V and 7 from J, leaving 9 bases between them. From germline, CDR1 is SGHVS and CDR2 FQNEAQ. The CDR3 covers 12 residues. The CDR3 DNA follows: TGTGCCAGCAGCGGGATCGGGCAGCCCCAGCATTTT. Translated: CASSGIGQPQHF.

There are a few counts of this clonotype. The gene calls are TRBV6-5 and TRBJ1-4, with D unresolved. V shed 6 bases and J shed 5 bases, with 16 bases lying between them. The CDR3 extends over 15 amino acids. The germline V gene encodes CDR1 MNHEY and CDR2 SVGAGI. CDR3 protein: CASSYDLTPNEKLFF. The DNA of the CDR3 is TGTGCCAGCAGCTACGACCTTACACCAAATGAAAAACTGTTTTTT.

The gene calls are TRBV7-9 and TRBJ2-7, with 8 bases fitting TRBD1. CDR3 length equals 14 residues. The germline V gene has CDR1 SEHNR and CDR2 FQNEAQ (reference sequence). V lost 4 bases to trimming and J lost 2 bases; unmatched junction nucleotides: 4. DNA of the CDR3: TGTGCCAGCAGCTGGGACAGGATCACCTACGAGCAGTACTTC. Translation gives CASSWDRITYEQYF.

This clonotype was seen repeatedly, ten times or more. J is TRBJ1-5 and V is TRBV7-2; D remains ambiguous. CDR3 length equals 12 residues. Germline V gene sequence: CDR1 SGHTA, CDR2 FQGNSA. The V gene lost 5 bases and the J gene lost 5 bases, with 7 bases spanning the gap. The DNA of the CDR3 is TGTGCCAGCAGCCCCCCAGATCAGCCCCAGCATTTT. This sequence encodes CASSPPDQPQHF.

This clonotype showed up many times. V and J are TRBV7-8 and TRBJ2-2; D remains unclear. Germline CDR1 reads SGHVS; CDR2 reads FQNEAQ. The CDR3 sequence is 13 residues long. V was shortened by 0 bases and J by 4 bases, with 3 bases between the two germline ends. CDR3 coding DNA: TGTGCCAGCAGCTTAGCGGCCACCGGGGAGCTGTTTTTT. Translation gives CASSLAATGELFF.

The gene calls are TRBV9 and TRBJ2-5; 9 bases match TRBD2. J lost 4 bases, V lost 3 bases, and 10 bases had no gene match. The CDR3 contains 16 residues. Germline CDR1 and CDR2: SGDLS and YYNGEE. The DNA for the CDR3 is TGTGCCAGCAGCGGGGGGCGCGGGGGGGCTTTAGAGACCCAGTACTTC. Translated: CASSGGRGGALETQYF.

This clonotype was seen only a few times. The rearrangement links TRBV6-1 to TRBJ1-5; D call uncertain. Germline V gene data show CDR1 as MNHNS and CDR2 as SASEGT. V was shortened by 5 bases and J by 6 bases, with 14 bases between the two germline ends. The CDR3 covers 14 residues. CDR3 coding DNA: TGTGCCAGCAGTTACGGTGGGGAGGGTCAGCCCCAGCATTTT. Translated: CASSYGGEGQPQHF.

V and J are TRBV7-9 and TRBJ1-5, with D perhaps TRBD1 (5 bases). The CDR3 is 15 amino acids. V was trimmed by 3 bases and J by 6 bases, leaving 15 bases between them. In germline, CDR1 is SEHNR, CDR2 FQNEAQ (reference sequence). CDR3 DNA: TGTGCCAGCAGCTTCTCCGGGGCCTTAATTCAGCCCCAGCATTTT. Residues: CASSFSGALIQPQHF.